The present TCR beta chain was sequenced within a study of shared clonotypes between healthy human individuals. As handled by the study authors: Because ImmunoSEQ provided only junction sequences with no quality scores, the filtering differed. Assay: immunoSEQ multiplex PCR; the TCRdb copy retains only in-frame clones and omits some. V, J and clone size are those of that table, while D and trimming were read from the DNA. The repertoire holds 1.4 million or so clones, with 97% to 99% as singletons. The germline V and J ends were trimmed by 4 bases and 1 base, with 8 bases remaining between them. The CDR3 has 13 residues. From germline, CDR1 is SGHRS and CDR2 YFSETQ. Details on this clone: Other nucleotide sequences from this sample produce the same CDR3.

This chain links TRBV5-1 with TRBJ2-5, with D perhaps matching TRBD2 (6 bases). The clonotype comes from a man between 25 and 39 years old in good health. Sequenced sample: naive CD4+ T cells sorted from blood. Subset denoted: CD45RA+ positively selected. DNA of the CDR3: TGCGCCAGCAGCCAGGGAGGCCAAGAGACCCAGTACTTC. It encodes CASSQGGQETQYF. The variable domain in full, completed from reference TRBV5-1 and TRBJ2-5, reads KAGVTQTPRYLIKTRGQQVTLSCSPISGHRSVSWYQQTPGQGLQFLFEYFSETQRNKGNFPGRFSGRQFSNSRSEMNVSTLELGDSALYLCASSQGGQETQYFGPGTRLLVL.